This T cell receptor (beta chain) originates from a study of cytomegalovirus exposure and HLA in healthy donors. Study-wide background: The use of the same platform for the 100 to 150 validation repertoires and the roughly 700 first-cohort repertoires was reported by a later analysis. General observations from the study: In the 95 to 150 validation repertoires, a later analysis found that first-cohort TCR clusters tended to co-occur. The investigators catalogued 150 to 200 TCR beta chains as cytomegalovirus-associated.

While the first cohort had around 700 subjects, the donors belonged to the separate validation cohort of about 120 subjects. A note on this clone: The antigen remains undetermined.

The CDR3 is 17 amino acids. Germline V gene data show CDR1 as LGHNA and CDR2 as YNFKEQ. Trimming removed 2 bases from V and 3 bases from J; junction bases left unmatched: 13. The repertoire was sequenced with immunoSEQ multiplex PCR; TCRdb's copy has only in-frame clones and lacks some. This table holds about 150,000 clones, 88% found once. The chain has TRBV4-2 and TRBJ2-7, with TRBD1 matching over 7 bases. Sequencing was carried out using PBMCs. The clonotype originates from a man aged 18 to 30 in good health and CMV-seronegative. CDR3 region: CASSQPTAGGKGYEQYF. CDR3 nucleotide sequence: TGTGCCAGCAGCCAACCCACCGCAGGGGGAAAGGGCTACGAGCAGTACTTC.